The clone carrying this TCR beta chain has just one count. The data derive from a study of OX40 agonist ivuxolimab in advanced cancers. TCRdb's copy holds only in-frame clones and misses some; the assay was immunoSEQ multiplex PCR. Found here are over 60,000 clones, 87% of them singletons; the top ten hold just over 2%. Between the trimmed V and J ends, which lost 3 bases and 6 bases, there was a span of 11 bases. Per germline, CDR1 LNHDA and CDR2 SQIVND (reference sequence). The CDR3 length is 14 residues. The source is an adult with an advanced solid tumor such as melanoma, head and neck, liver or kidney cancer. The chain has TRBV19 and TRBJ2-2; D call uncertain. The sequencing here drew on CD4+ or CD8+ T cells sorted from blood, taken in a trial of the OX40 agonist ivuxolimab. The CDR3 nucleotides read TGTGCCAGTAGTATCGATCGGTTTGCCGGGGAGCTGTTTTTT. It encodes CASSIDRFAGELFF.